This T cell receptor beta chain was captured by sequencing in a study of blood T cell repertoires in COVID-19. CDR1 and CDR2 (germline): KGHSH, LQKENI. V lost 1 base and J lost 6; bases outside the gene matches: 12. This CDR3 comprises 17 residues. Profiled with immunoSEQ multiplex PCR; TCRdb holds only in-frame clones, not every one. The sample has about 290,000 clones, about nine tenths seen once; the top ten hold roughly 0.96%. This sequence was found in a woman aged 40 to 50 who had recovered from COVID-19. V is TRBV18 and J is TRBJ2-7, with TRBD1 matching over 10 bases. Sequencing input: peripheral blood. The CDR3 here is CASSPQQRQGANGEQYF. The CDR3 coding sequence is TGTGCCAGCTCACCACAGCAAAGACAGGGGGCAAATGGCGAGCAGTACTTC.